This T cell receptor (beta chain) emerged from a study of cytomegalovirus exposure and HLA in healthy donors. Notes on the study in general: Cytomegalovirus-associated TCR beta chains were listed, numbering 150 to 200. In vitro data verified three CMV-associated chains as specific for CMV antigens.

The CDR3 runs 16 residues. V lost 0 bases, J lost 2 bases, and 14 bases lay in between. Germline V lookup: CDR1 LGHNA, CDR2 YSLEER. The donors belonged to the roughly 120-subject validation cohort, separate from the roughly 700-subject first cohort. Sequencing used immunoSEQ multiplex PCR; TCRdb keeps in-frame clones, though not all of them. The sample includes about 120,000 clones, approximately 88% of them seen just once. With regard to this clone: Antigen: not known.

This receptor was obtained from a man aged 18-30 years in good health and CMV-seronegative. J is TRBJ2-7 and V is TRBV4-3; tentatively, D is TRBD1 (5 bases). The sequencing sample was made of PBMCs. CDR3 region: CASSQDRAGFPYEQYF. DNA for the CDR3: TGCGCCAGCAGCCAAGATAGGGCAGGGTTTCCCTACGAGCAGTACTTC.